The sequence of this T cell receptor beta chain was determined in a study of technical replicates of blood from several donors. CDR3 length: 17 residues. Losses at the gene ends were 4 bases for V and 6 bases for J; bases not matched to a gene: 16. Germline values: CDR1 SGHRS, CDR2 YFSETQ. Clones were read by immunoSEQ multiplex PCR, and TCRdb kept only the in-frame ones, dropping some. The table includes 80,000 or so clones, about 81% detected once. This clonotype originated in a human donor in good health. Some clones in this sample may be carry-over from other donors' samples. J is TRBJ2-3 and V is TRBV5-1, with TRBD2 identical over 8 bases. The sample consisted of PBMCs. The CDR3, as DNA: TGCGCCAGCAGCATGACTATGGGGGGCCGCGGGGGGGATACGCAGTATTTT. This sequence encodes CASSMTMGGRGGDTQYF.